Included here is one T cell receptor (beta chain) sequence, with context. What it recognizes is unknown. The germline CDR1 and CDR2 sequences are LGHNT and FRNRAP. The CDR3 runs 12 residues. V was shortened by 4 bases and J by 4 bases, with 7 bases between the two germline ends. Specified treatment: oral pan-JAK inhibitor, 5-10 mg twice daily. This sample was included in a study of CD8+ T cells in alopecia areata. Notes on the study in general: Administration of tofacitinib significantly diminished scalp clonality and expanded CD8+ clones within the top 100.

Extracted RNA was reverse transcribed into cDNA, the sequencing template. Some clones are missing from TCRdb's copy, which holds only in-frame ones; the method was immunoSEQ multiplex PCR. The profile shows 150,000 to 200,000 clones, around 64% of them singletons. Here the sequenced sample was CD4+ T cells sorted from blood, taken around week 49, from a patient treated with tofacitinib. This clonotype originated in a human donor with alopecia areata. The V gene is TRBV12-5, the J gene TRBJ1-2, with D perhaps TRBD1 (5 bases). DNA of the CDR3: TGTGCTAGTGGTTCGACAGCCTATGGCTACACCTTC. Amino acids: CASGSTAYGYTF.